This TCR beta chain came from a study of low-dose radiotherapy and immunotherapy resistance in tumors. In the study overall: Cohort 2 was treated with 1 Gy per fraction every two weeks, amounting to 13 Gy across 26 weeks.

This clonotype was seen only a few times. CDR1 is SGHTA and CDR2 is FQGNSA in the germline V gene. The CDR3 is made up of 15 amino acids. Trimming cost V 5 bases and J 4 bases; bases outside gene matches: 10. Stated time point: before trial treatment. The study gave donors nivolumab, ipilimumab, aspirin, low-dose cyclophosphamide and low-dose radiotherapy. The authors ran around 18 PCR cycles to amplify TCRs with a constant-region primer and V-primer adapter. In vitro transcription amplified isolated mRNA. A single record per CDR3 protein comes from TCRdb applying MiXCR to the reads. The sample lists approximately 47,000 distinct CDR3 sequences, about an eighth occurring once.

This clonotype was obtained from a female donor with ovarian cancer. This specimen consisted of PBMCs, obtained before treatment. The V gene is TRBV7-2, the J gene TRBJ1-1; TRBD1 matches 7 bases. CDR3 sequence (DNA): TGTGCCAGCAGCGTACCACAGGGGAGGACCACTGAAGCTTTCTTT. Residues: CASSVPQGRTTEAFF.